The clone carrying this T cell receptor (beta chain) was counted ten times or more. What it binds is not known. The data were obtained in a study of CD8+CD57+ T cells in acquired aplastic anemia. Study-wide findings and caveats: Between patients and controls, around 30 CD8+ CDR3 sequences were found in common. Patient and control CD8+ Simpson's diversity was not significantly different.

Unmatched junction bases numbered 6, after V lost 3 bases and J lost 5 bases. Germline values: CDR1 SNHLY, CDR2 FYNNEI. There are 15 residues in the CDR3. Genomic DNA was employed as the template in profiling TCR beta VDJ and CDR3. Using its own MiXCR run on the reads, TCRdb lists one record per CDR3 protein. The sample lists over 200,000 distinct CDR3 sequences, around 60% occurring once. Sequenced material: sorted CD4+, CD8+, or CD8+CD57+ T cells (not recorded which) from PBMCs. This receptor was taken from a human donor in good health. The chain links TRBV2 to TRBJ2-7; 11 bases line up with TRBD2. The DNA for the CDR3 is TGTGCCAGCAGTGAGGCAGTGGGACTAGCGGACGAGCAGTACTTC. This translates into CASSEAVGLADEQYF.